The following is a T cell receptor (beta chain) sequence with its context. Libraries were prepared by immunoSEQ multiplex PCR; TCRdb keeps only in-frame clonotypes and omits some of them. The profile shows 38,000 or so clones, 92% of them singletons. These data belong to a study of T cell changes during pregnancy in multiple sclerosis. In germline, CDR1 is SGHTA, CDR2 FQGNSA. This CDR3 has 17 amino acids. V lost 3 bases and J lost 1; bases outside the gene matches: 10. The material sequenced was CD8+ T cells from peripheral blood mononuclear cells, taken in the first trimester of pregnancy. The chain combines TRBV7-2 with TRBJ2-7, with TRBD2 identical over 9 bases. This TCR was sampled from a female donor with multiple sclerosis, enrolled in a pregnancy study. The CDR3 nucleotides read TGTGCCAGCAGCTTTGATAGGTGGCGGGAGGGGTCCTACGAGCAGTACTTC. Its translation: CASSFDRWREGSYEQYF.